Listed here are 27 T cell receptor beta chains from one sample, sequenced in a study of blood T cell repertoires in COVID-19. Generated by immunoSEQ multiplex PCR, the TCRdb table keeps only in-frame clones and is missing some. The data show approximately 210,000 clones, around 84% seen once. The sequencing input was PBMCs or T cells enriched from blood (not recorded which). These receptors came from a man younger than 45 with acute COVID-19.

V is TRBV4-1 and J is TRBJ2-3, with a possible D match to TRBD2 (6 bases). The V and J ends lost 6 bases and 0 bases respectively, with 13 bases between them. This CDR3 comprises 15 residues. The germline V gene has CDR1 MGHRA and CDR2 YSYEKL. The CDR3, as DNA: TGCGCCAGCAGATGGAGGGACCAAAGCACAGATACGCAGTATTTT. This translates into CASRWRDQSTDTQYF.

The rearrangement links TRBV27 to TRBJ2-3; possible D gene TRBD2, 5 bases. Germline CDR1 reads MNHEY; CDR2 reads SMNVEV (reference sequence). Trimming removed 2 bases at V and 8 bases at J, with 11 bases between. The CDR3 length is 13 residues. The CDR3 reads CASSLVLAGTQYF. The CDR3 DNA follows: TGTGCCAGCAGTTTAGTGCTAGCTGGTACGCAGTATTTT.

This clone occurred a few times. This rearrangement joins TRBV6-5 to TRBJ2-5; 7 bases agree with TRBD2. The V segment lost 3 bases and the J segment 1 base; nucleotides outside the gene matches: 5. Germline-derived CDR1 and CDR2 are MNHEY and SVGAGI. This CDR3 contains 15 residues. CDR3 protein: CASSYSPGGQETQYF. The CDR3, as DNA: TGTGCCAGCAGTTATTCCCCGGGGGGCCAAGAGACCCAGTACTTC.

This clone showed up just once. The CDR3 DNA sequence: TGCGCCAGCAGCGCGGGACAGTACTATGGCTACACCTTC. Translation gives CASSAGQYYGYTF. V and J are TRBV5-1 and TRBJ1-2, with 7 nucleotides matching TRBD1. Germline CDR1 and CDR2: SGHRS and YFSETQ. CDR3 length equals 13 residues. The V gene end was trimmed by 4 bases and the J gene end by 3 bases; junction bases not matched to a gene: 3. Looking up the rest from reference TRBV5-1 and TRBJ1-2 gives the full variable domain: KAGVTQTPRYLIKTRGQQVTLSCSPISGHRSVSWYQQTPGQGLQFLFEYFSETQRNKGNFPGRFSGRQFSNSRSEMNVSTLELGDSALYLCASSAGQYYGYTFGSGTRLTVV.

V and J are TRBV7-9 and TRBJ2-2; TRBD2 might be the D (7 bases). Germline CDR1 SEHNR, CDR2 FQNEAQ (reference sequence). The CDR3 is 18 amino acids. Trimming cost V 5 bases and J 5 bases, with 24 bases left between them. The CDR3 region is CASSSPERGASGTGELFF. CDR3 sequence (DNA): TGTGCCAGCAGCAGCCCCGAACGGGGGGCAAGTGGGACCGGGGAGCTGTTTTTT.

CDR3 nucleotides: TGTGCCATCACAACAGGGCCTGGAAACACCATATATTTT. Its protein product is CAITTGPGNTIYF. This chain joins TRBV10-3 and TRBJ1-3; D perhaps matches TRBD1 (6 bases). The CDR3 has 13 residues. The germline gives CDR1 ENHRY, CDR2 SYGVKD. The V and J ends lost 7 bases and 2 bases respectively, with 9 bases between them.

The chain has TRBV18 and TRBJ1-1, with D uncertain. Germline V gives CDR1 KGHSH, CDR2 LQKENI. The CDR3 is 14 residues long. V was shortened by 3 bases and J by 4 bases, with 12 bases between the two germline ends. The CDR3 spells CASSPGGSGTEAFF. Written as DNA, the CDR3 is TGTGCCAGCTCACCCGGTGGGAGTGGCACTGAAGCTTTCTTT.

This chain connects TRBV10-3 to TRBJ1-1; the D is unclear. The CDR3 totals 14 residues. Germline-derived CDR1 and CDR2 are ENHRY and SYGVKD. Trimming pared 7 bases from V and 0 bases from J, leaving 12 bases between. The CDR3 DNA is TGTGCCATCACGGGAAGCCTCATGAACACTGAAGCTTTCTTT. Translated, it gives CAITGSLMNTEAFF.

This chain links TRBV7-6 with TRBJ2-2; tentatively, D is TRBD1 (5 bases). V lost 1 base and J 3 bases, leaving 6 bases between the germline ends. Germline assignment: CDR1 SGHVS and CDR2 FNYEAQ. The CDR3 spans 14 residues. This chain's CDR3 is CASSLVGDTGELFF. The CDR3 DNA reads as TGTGCCAGCAGCTTAGTAGGGGACACCGGGGAGCTGTTTTTT. Full variable domain (outside the CDR3, taken from reference TRBV7-6 and TRBJ2-2): GAGVSQSPRYKVTKRGQDVALRCDPISGHVSLYWYRQALGQGPEFLTYFNYEAQQDKSGLPNDRFSAERPEGSISTLTIQRTEQRDSAMYRCASSLVGDTGELFFGEGSRLTVL.

This clone occurred a few times. This sequence joins TRBV3-1 (or the pseudogene TRBV3-2) and TRBJ1-1; D unresolved. This CDR3 has 13 amino acids. Trimming stripped 4 bases from V and 2 bases from J, with 8 bases between. Germline V lookup: CDR1 LGHDT, CDR2 YNNKEL (reference sequence). The DNA of the CDR3 is TGTGCCAGCAGCCCCGGAGTAAACACTGAAGCTTTCTTT. It is translated as CASSPGVNTEAFF.

This chain connects TRBV7-3 to TRBJ1-6, with D possibly matching TRBD1 (5 bases). V lost 2 bases and J lost 0, with 11 bases in between. This CDR3 is 17 amino acids long. In germline, CDR1 is SGHTA, CDR2 FQGTGA. In DNA form, the CDR3 reads TGTGCCAGCAGCTTATGGGGCTTGAGCTCCTATAATTCACCCCTCCACTTT. This encodes CASSLWGLSSYNSPLHF. The full variable domain, with the rest looked up from reference TRBV7-3 and TRBJ1-6, is GAGVSQTPSNKVTEKGKYVELRCDPISGHTALYWYRQSLGQGPEFLIYFQGTGAADDSGLPNDRFFAVRPEGSVSTLKIQRTERGDSAVYLCASSLWGLSSYNSPLHFGNGTRLTVT.

The chain links TRBV5-1 to TRBJ2-7; 9 nucleotides line up with TRBD1. With 3 bases clipped from V and 6 bases from J, the junction kept 10 bases outside the gene matches. CDR1 and CDR2 from the germline V gene are SGHRS and YFSETQ. The CDR3 totals 15 residues. CDR3 sequence reads: CASSSLTDRGAEQYF. CDR3 coding DNA: TGCGCCAGCAGCTCACTTACAGACAGGGGGGCCGAGCAGTACTTC.

This clone has just one count. The genes are TRBV2 and TRBJ2-5; 9 bases are shared with TRBD1. Germline CDR1 and CDR2: SNHLY and FYNNEI. With V trimmed by 0 bases and J by 2 bases, 13 bases remained unmatched. The CDR3 covers 19 residues. The CDR3 reads CASSEAEPWGQGGQETQYF. For the CDR3, the DNA is TGTGCCAGCAGTGAAGCAGAACCGTGGGGACAGGGAGGACAAGAGACCCAGTACTTC.

In its sample, this clone was seen once. J is TRBJ1-6 and V is TRBV7-6; D gene unclear. This CDR3 contains 17 residues. V was shortened by 7 bases and J by 7 bases, with 23 bases between the two germline ends. The germline CDR1 and CDR2 sequences are SGHVS and FNYEAQ. The CDR3 nucleotides read TGTGCCAGCATACCTAGCCGGGAGGGCCGGCGGAATTCACCCCTCCACTTT. It encodes CASIPSREGRRNSPLHF.

This clone occurred once. The chain joins TRBV24-1 to TRBJ2-1; 8 nucleotides align to TRBD1. After removal of 11 bases from V and 8 bases from J, the junction contained 10 bases not matched to a gene. CDR1 KGHDR and CDR2 SFDVKD come from the germline V gene. The CDR3 is 13 residues long. CDR3 amino acids: CANQGAECYEQFF. DNA for the CDR3: TGTGCCAATCAGGGGGCTGAGTGCTATGAGCAGTTCTTC.

The J gene is TRBJ2-1, the V gene TRBV4-1, with TRBD2 matching over 9 bases. CDR3 length: 17 residues. With 2 bases clipped from V and 3 bases from J, the junction kept 8 bases outside the gene matches. Per germline, CDR1 MGHRA and CDR2 YSYEKL. Here the CDR3 DNA reads TGCGCCAGCAGCCAACACAGGACTAGCGTTGACTACAATGAGCAGTTCTTC. Translation: CASSQHRTSVDYNEQFF.

The chain joins TRBV18 to TRBJ1-2; 12 nucleotides match TRBD1. Trimming cost V 3 bases and J 6 bases; bases outside gene matches: 2. The CDR3 totals 14 residues. The germline CDR1 and CDR2 sequences are KGHSH and LQKENI. CDR3 DNA sequence: TGTGCCAGCTCACCGGGACAGGGGGCGGATGGCTACACCTTC. Protein sequence: CASSPGQGADGYTF.

This clone was counted only a few times. This chain links TRBV12-3 or TRBV12-4 with TRBJ1-2; possible D gene TRBD1, 6 bases. V was trimmed by 5 bases and J by 8 bases, leaving 12 bases between them. The CDR3 is 12 amino acids. Here the CDR3 DNA reads TGTGCCAGCAGTAGACCAGGGGAAGGCTACACCTTC. It is translated as CASSRPGEGYTF.

The chain links TRBV6-5 to TRBJ1-5; TRBD1 agrees at 8 bases. Looked up from germline, CDR1 is MNHEY and CDR2 is SVGAGI. V shed 6 bases and J 4 bases; nucleotides not matched to a gene: 8. CDR3 length equals 15 residues. The CDR3 sequence: CASSLKGQGNQPQHF. Here the CDR3 DNA reads TGTGCCAGCAGCCTAAAAGGACAGGGTAATCAGCCCCAGCATTTT.

For the CDR3, the DNA is TGTGCCAGCAGCCGCGGGACTAGCATCTACGAGCAGTACTTC. Translation gives CASSRGTSIYEQYF. The chain is built from TRBV11-2 and TRBJ2-7, with 9 bases matching TRBD2. Germline CDR1 SGHAT, CDR2 FQNNGV. The CDR3 is 14 residues long. The V and J ends lost 5 bases and 3 bases, in that order; junction bases with no gene match: 5.

About this clone itself: Other DNA sequences of this sample code for an identical CDR3. The chain couples TRBV30 to TRBJ1-5; the match to TRBD1 covers 8 bases. The germline V gene has CDR1 GTSNPN and CDR2 SVGIG (reference sequence). The CDR3 consists of 13 residues. Unmatched junction bases numbered 0, after V lost 3 bases and J lost 2 bases. The CDR3 protein is CAWRGQGNQPQHF. The CDR3 DNA sequence: TGTGCCTGGAGGGGACAGGGCAATCAGCCCCAGCATTTT.

The chain carries TRBV18 and TRBJ2-3; 9 positions agree with TRBD1. This CDR3 region has 18 residues. Germline CDR1 reads KGHSH; CDR2 reads LQKENI. Trimming removed 7 bases from V and 1 base from J; junction bases left unmatched: 15. This CDR3 is CASFPEPGQGAGTDTQYF. In DNA, the CDR3 is TGTGCCAGCTTCCCTGAACCGGGACAGGGCGCAGGCACAGATACGCAGTATTTT.

The V gene is TRBV7-2, the J gene TRBJ1-2; no reliable D call. Trimming removed 2 bases at V and 4 bases at J, with 14 bases between. CDR1 and CDR2 (germline): SGHTA, FQGNSA. The CDR3 spans 15 residues. Written as DNA, the CDR3 is TGTGCCAGCAGCTTACGGGGAGGTGGAGGCTATGGCTACACCTTC. Translated, it gives CASSLRGGGGYGYTF.

This chain connects TRBV28 to TRBJ1-1; a weak D match, TRBD1 (6 bases). The V gene's germline CDR1 is MDHEN and CDR2 SYDVKM. This CDR3 is built from 16 residues. V was cut by 1 base and J by 2 bases, with 14 bases left in between. The CDR3 region is CASSLLAGTFNTEAFF. The CDR3 coding sequence is TGTGCCAGCAGTTTATTAGCCGGGACATTTAACACTGAAGCTTTCTTT.

The chain joins TRBV27 to TRBJ2-7, with D possibly matching TRBD2 (5 bases). CDR1 MNHEY and CDR2 SMNVEV come from the germline V gene (reference sequence). This CDR3 region has 15 residues. The V end was cut by 2 bases, the J end by 2 bases, with 13 bases between. CDR3 bases: TGTGCCAGCAGTTTAGAGAGGACGGGGACCTACGAGCAGTACTTC. Its translation is CASSLERTGTYEQYF.

The chain is built from TRBV5-1 and TRBJ2-6, with TRBD1 matching 11 bases. The ends lost 4 bases at V and 0 bases at J; junction bases unmatched: 3. This CDR3 has 17 amino acids. In germline, CDR1 is SGHRS, CDR2 YFSETQ. The CDR3, as DNA: TGCGCCAGCAGCCCCGGGACAGGGGGCTCTGGGGCCAACGTCCTGACTTTC. Amino acids: CASSPGTGGSGANVLTF.

Here the CDR3 DNA reads TGTGCCAGCAGCGGACAGGGGGCGAAAGGCTACACCTTC. Translating gives CASSGQGAKGYTF. The chain joins TRBV5-4 to TRBJ1-2, with TRBD1 identical over 11 bases. Unmatched junction bases numbered 4, after V lost 4 bases and J lost 8 bases. There are 13 residues in the CDR3. Germline values: CDR1 SGHNT, CDR2 YYREEE (reference sequence). The full variable domain, its missing parts supplied by reference TRBV5-4 and TRBJ1-2, is ETGVTQSPTHLIKTRGQQVTLRCSSQSGHNTVSWYQQALGQGPQFIFQYYREEENGRGNFPPRFSGLQFPNYSSELNVNALELDDSALYLCASSGQGAKGYTFGSGTRLTVV.